This TCR beta chain was observed in a study of T cell repertoires in cytomegalovirus infection. TCRdb itself ran the reads through MiXCR, one entry per CDR3 protein. The sample includes some 270,000 distinct CDR3 sequences, over 15% of them seen just once. V shed 2 bases and J 4 bases; nucleotides not matched to a gene: 6. Germline-derived CDR1 and CDR2 are SGHVS and FNYEAQ. The CDR3 extends over 16 amino acids. Study observations and caveats: Adding up the frequency of public TCR beta families identified people who carried CMV plus the relevant HLA.

This clonotype has ten or more counts. Its antigen is currently unknown. The sample consisted of CD8+ T cells from PBMCs. The V call is TRBV7-6, the J call TRBJ1-5; 9 positions match TRBD1. This sequence was found in a human donor in good health (CMV status not recorded). Some clones in this sample may be carry-over from other donors' samples. The CDR3 protein is CASSLLPGQGNQPQHF. The CDR3 DNA reads TGTGCCAGCAGCTTATTGCCGGGACAGGGTAATCAGCCCCAGCATTTT.